The next 10 T cell receptor beta chains were all read from a single sample in a study of T cell repertoires in cytomegalovirus infection. One entry per CDR3 protein, called by TCRdb with MiXCR from the reads. The sample consists of around 240,000 distinct CDR3 sequences, roughly 22% of them appearing once. Sequenced sample: CD8+ T cells from PBMCs. The source is a human donor in good health (CMV status not recorded). Some clones in this sample may be carry-over from other donors' samples.

V gene TRBV19 combines with J gene TRBJ2-1; 9 bases map to TRBD2. CDR3 length: 15 residues. J gave up 3 bases and V 3 bases, and 3 bases lay outside the gene matches. Germline CDR1 and CDR2: LNHDA and SQIVND (reference sequence). The CDR3 bases are TGTGCCAGTAGTATTAGCGGGGGAAACTACAATGAGCAGTTCTTC. The encoded protein is CASSISGGNYNEQFF.

This clonotype was detected a few times. The genes are TRBV20-1 and TRBJ2-1, with no clear D. The V end lost 0 bases, the J end lost 4 bases, and 13 bases lay between the germline ends. CDR1 and CDR2 (germline): DFQATT, SNEGSKA (reference sequence). CDR3 length: 15 residues. The CDR3 protein is CSARDRGVGYNEQFF. The CDR3 DNA reads as TGCAGTGCTAGAGATCGTGGCGTAGGGTACAATGAGCAGTTCTTC.

The sample holds many counts of this clonotype. The chain recombines TRBV29-1 with TRBJ1-1, with D perhaps matching TRBD1 (6 bases). Per the germline V gene, CDR1 is SQVTM and CDR2 is ANQGSEA. The CDR3 covers 12 residues. V was shortened by 5 bases and J by 0 bases, with 7 bases between the two germline ends. The CDR3 sequence is CSVRTVNTEAFF. Here the CDR3 DNA reads TGCAGCGTTCGGACAGTGAACACTGAAGCTTTCTTT.

This clonotype was observed many times. The genes are TRBV7-2 and TRBJ1-4; 7 bases line up with TRBD1. The CDR3 totals 14 residues. The germline gives CDR1 SGHTA, CDR2 FQGNSA. The J segment lost 7 bases and the V segment lost 1 base, leaving 3 bases of the junction unmatched. The CDR3 bases are TGTGCCAGCAGCTTAGTAGGGGGCGGTGAAAAACTGTTTTTT. It is translated as CASSLVGGGEKLFF.

The chain uses TRBV5-4 and TRBJ1-4; D gene uncertain. The germline V gene has CDR1 SGHNT and CDR2 YYREEE (reference sequence). With 1 base removed from V and 8 bases from J, the gap between germline ends came to 9 bases. The CDR3 covers 13 residues. CDR3 nucleotide sequence: TGTGCCAGCAGCTTGAGTGCGGGAGAAAAACTGTTTTTT. This gives the protein CASSLSAGEKLFF.

This clonotype was seen ten or more times. The chain couples TRBV11-3 to TRBJ2-1, with 9 bases lining up with TRBD1. The CDR3 sequence is 19 residues long. The germline CDR1 and CDR2 sequences are SGHNT and YENEEA. J gave up 1 base and V 1 base, and 11 bases lay outside the gene matches. CDR3 amino acids: CASSLATGTGRFSYNEQFF. For the CDR3, the DNA is TGTGCCAGCAGCTTAGCAACCGGGACAGGGCGTTTTTCCTACAATGAGCAGTTCTTC.

This sequence joins TRBV4-1 and TRBJ1-3; 7 positions agree with TRBD1. The germline V gene has CDR1 MGHRA and CDR2 YSYEKL. V lost 3 bases to trimming and J lost 8 bases; unmatched junction nucleotides: 10. The CDR3 has 15 amino acids. CDR3 loop: CASSHGQAEGHTIYF. The CDR3 DNA reads TGCGCCAGCAGCCACGGACAGGCAGAGGGGCACACCATATATTTT.

A few counts support this clonotype. This chain joins TRBV2 and TRBJ1-2, with 10 bases aligning to TRBD1. Germline V CDR1 and CDR2: SNHLY, FYNNEI. CDR3 length: 14 amino acids. Losses at the gene ends were 8 bases for V and 2 bases for J; bases not matched to a gene: 5. CDR3 DNA: TGTGCCAGCCCCGAGGGACAGGGGAACTATGGCTACACCTTC. Translating it yields CASPEGQGNYGYTF.

This clonotype was counted a few times. The chain carries TRBV7-2 and TRBJ1-6; D gene unclear. The CDR3 runs to 17 residues. Trimming stripped 5 bases from V and 3 bases from J, with 17 bases between. Per germline, CDR1 SGHTA and CDR2 FQGNSA. Written as DNA, the CDR3 is TGTGCCAGCAGCCCAGCGGCGGGGTATTACTATAATTCACCCCTCCACTTT. This encodes CASSPAAGYYYNSPLHF. Variable domain in full (rest from reference TRBV7-2 and TRBJ1-6): GAGVSQSPSNKVTEKGKDVELRCDPISGHTALYWYRQSLGQGLEFLIYFQGNSAPDKSGLPSDRFSAERTGGSVSTLTIQRTQQEDSAVYLCASSPAAGYYYNSPLHFGNGTRLTVT.

This clonotype was recorded a few times. The CDR3 region is CASSPILAGVEQYF. The DNA of the CDR3 is TGTGCCAGCAGCCCAATTCTAGCAGGTGTTGAGCAGTACTTC. The chain joins TRBV7-2 to TRBJ2-7; D is perhaps TRBD2 (5 bases). The CDR3 sequence is 14 residues long. The germline V gene has CDR1 SGHTA and CDR2 FQGNSA. Trimming removed 5 bases from V and 7 bases from J, with 18 bases in between.